The rows below give T cell receptor beta chains drawn from one sample of a study of T cell responses to AZD1222 COVID-19 vaccine. TCRdb keeps only in-frame clones here, not all; method: immunoSEQ multiplex PCR. This table holds 75,000 to 95,000 clones, roughly 89% found once. The starting material was peripheral blood, obtained on day 0 of MenACWY control vaccination. The receptor source for this set is an adult in good health. CDR3s include the opening cysteine and the closing phenylalanine or tryptophan. Where a row states a size, it is once, few, many or the class of an expanded clone; other rows omit it.

TRBV7-2 | . | 14 | CASSFGQGNQPQHF
TRBV9 | . | 15 | CASSYSGGAQETQYF
TRBV7-3 | . | 15 | CASSPLGTGTDTQYF
TRBV28 | few | 13 | CASSLTWSRELFF
TRBV4-2 | . | 14 | CASSPSGATYEQYF
TRBV5-4 | . | 16 | CASSWAPGQGDYGYTF
TRBV21-1 | . | 20 | CASSKGFRTGGAKGANVLTF
TRBV7-8 | . | 17 | CASSLEYLHNTNYGYTF
TRBV21-1 | . | 11 | CASSIYYEQYF
TRBV30 | once | 15 | CAWSVGGLGNSPLHF
TRBV19 | . | 16 | CASSMLGGYSGNTIYF
TRBV5-1 | . | 12 | CASSLELSEQFF
TRBV7-6 | . | 15 | CASSSRKGGPDEQYF
TRBV2 | . | 14 | CASSEGGGVGELFF
TRBV10-3 | few | 13 | CAISLGGLNEQYF
TRBV11-2 | . | 13 | CASTPEGFYGYTF
TRBV6-5 | . | 14 | CASNAWTGGDEQFF
TRBV11-2 | . | 16 | CASSFDQAGVHYGYTF
TRBV11-3 | . | 13 | CASSSRVGYEQYF
TRBV30 | . | 12 | CAFTGLSYEQYF